This T cell receptor beta chain comes out of a study of long-term antiretroviral therapy in people with HIV. Study-level findings and limits: Transplant-donor-level diversity was not reached after ART, though diversity increased. When set beside controls, HIV repertoires had CDR3 length ranges that were narrower.

CDR1 and CDR2 (germline): SNHLY, FYNNEI. Trimming removed 6 bases at V and 0 bases at J, with 9 bases between. The length of the CDR3 is 14 residues. Version v3.0 of the immunoSEQ assay ran at survey level. The table came from immunoSEQ multiplex PCR; TCRdb's copy has only in-frame clones and leaves some out. The table has about 25,000 clones, approximately 90% seen once. DNA was extracted from roughly 0.93-9.6 million thawed cryopreserved PBMC. Remarks on this clone: Its specificity is unknown.

The sequence was collected from a woman aged 25 to 39 with HIV. V usage is TRBV2 and J usage is TRBJ1-5, with D unresolved. Sample: unsorted PBMCs, taken 1.9 years after starting antiretroviral therapy. The CDR3: CASRDKYSNQPQHF. CDR3 sequence (DNA): TGTGCCAGCAGAGACAAGTATAGCAATCAGCCCCAGCATTTT. Based on the CDR3 plus reference TRBV2 and TRBJ1-5, the full variable domain is EPEVTQTPSHQVTQMGQEVILRCVPISNHLYFYWYRQILGQKVEFLVSFYNNEISEKSEIFDDQFSVERPDGSNFTLKIRSTKLEDSAMYFCASRDKYSNQPQHFGDGTRLSIL.